Each of the 14 T cell receptor beta chains below was sequenced from the same sample in a study of naive and memory T cell subsets. Two oligonucleotides, mixed equimolar, formed the beta constant-region primer covering TRBC1 and TRBC2. Ligated cDNA was amplified by four rounds of PCR with nested alpha and beta constant-region primers and SP2. TCRdb recomputed calls from the UMI-ligation and nested PCR reads with MiXCR, one row per CDR3 protein. The sample holds some 80,000 distinct CDR3 sequences, about 10% seen once. Material: naive CD8+ T cells from blood. The source is a human donor in good health.

At least ten counts were recorded for this clonotype. This chain connects TRBV12-3 or TRBV12-4 to TRBJ1-6; D uncertain. The CDR3 length is 16 residues. Trimming stripped 6 bases from V and 6 bases from J, with 18 bases between. The CDR3 DNA reads as TGTGCCAGCAGCCTTGCCCCGTTCCTTCCTAATTCACCCCTCCACTTT. It translates to CASSLAPFLPNSPLHF.

This clonotype appeared a few times. The rearrangement uses TRBV4-1 and TRBJ1-2; a weak D match, TRBD1 (5 bases). This CDR3 has 16 amino acids. Germline CDR1 is MGHRA and CDR2 is YSYEKL. Trimming pared 2 bases from V and 4 bases from J, leaving 17 bases between. The CDR3 DNA sequence: TGCGCCAGCAGCCAACCTGACAGCCCTCAACCCTATGGCTACACCTTC. Amino acids: CASSQPDSPQPYGYTF.

This clonotype was counted at least ten times. The gene calls are TRBV29-1 and TRBJ1-1; D is uncertain. The V and J ends lost 0 bases and 7 bases respectively, with 9 bases between them. Germline V gene data show CDR1 as SQVTM and CDR2 as ANQGSEA. The CDR3 consists of 12 residues. CDR3 sequence reads: CSVEEDRDEAFF. DNA of the CDR3: TGCAGCGTTGAAGAGGACCGGGATGAAGCTTTCTTT.

The chain recombines TRBV4-2 with TRBJ1-4; D is uncertain. Germline CDR1 is LGHNA and CDR2 is YNFKEQ. V dropped 1 base and J dropped 8 bases, with 11 bases sitting between them. The CDR3 contains 14 residues. CDR3 bases: TGTGCCAGCAGCCAAGCGAGAATCGGGGAAAAACTGTTTTTT. Protein: CASSQARIGEKLFF.

The genes are TRBV19 and TRBJ1-1; 11 positions match TRBD1. Losses at the gene ends were 8 bases for V and 0 bases for J; bases not matched to a gene: 2. Germline V gives CDR1 LNHDA, CDR2 SQIVND (reference sequence). This CDR3 region has 14 residues. CDR3 sequence (DNA): TGTGCCAGTCGGACAGGGGGCATGAACACTGAAGCTTTCTTT. Amino acid sequence: CASRTGGMNTEAFF.

This clonotype showed up just a few times. This chain links TRBV6-1 with TRBJ2-3; tentative D call: TRBD2 (5 bases). The CDR3 is made up of 15 amino acids. Per germline, CDR1 MNHNS and CDR2 SASEGT. V was cut by 10 bases and J by 3 bases, with 20 bases left in between. CDR3 protein: CATSVGSRATDTQYF. CDR3 bases: TGTGCCACCTCAGTTGGGTCGAGGGCTACAGATACGCAGTATTTT.

The rearrangement joins TRBV27 to TRBJ2-5, with unresolved D. The CDR3 loop spans 14 amino acids. V lost 3 bases, J lost 4 bases, and 12 bases lay in between. From germline, CDR1 is MNHEY and CDR2 SMNVEV (reference sequence). In DNA form, the CDR3 reads TGTGCCAGCAGTTTCCGCCCCGGGTCAGAGACCCAGTACTTC. This codes for CASSFRPGSETQYF.

There are a few counts of this clonotype. J is TRBJ2-7 and V is TRBV10-3, with 11 bases that match TRBD1. The CDR3 totals 14 residues. The V and J ends lost 6 bases and 5 bases, in that order; junction bases with no gene match: 6. Germline assignment: CDR1 ENHRY and CDR2 SYGVKD. The CDR3: CAIRSGQGVHEQYF. CDR3 DNA: TGTGCCATCAGATCGGGACAGGGGGTCCACGAGCAGTACTTC.

In this sample, this clonotype turned up many times. The chain combines TRBV20-1 with TRBJ2-5; TRBD2 agrees at 7 bases. CDR3 size: 15 residues. V shed 1 base and J 5 bases; nucleotides not matched to a gene: 10. The germline CDR1 and CDR2 sequences are DFQATT and SNEGSKA (reference sequence). CDR3 residues: CSARVPRLAPETQYF. CDR3 in DNA: TGCAGTGCTAGAGTCCCAAGACTAGCCCCGGAGACCCAGTACTTC.

The rearrangement links TRBV6-5 to TRBJ2-1; TRBD2 matches at 11 bases. Germline V gene lookup returns CDR1 MNHEY and CDR2 SVGAGI. This CDR3 comprises 19 residues. Trimming took 0 bases from V and 10 from J; bases not matched to a gene: 17. The CDR3: CASSYSGGVAGGPGREQFF. Here the CDR3 DNA reads TGTGCCAGCAGTTACTCTGGGGGGGTAGCGGGAGGGCCCGGGCGGGAGCAGTTCTTC.

In its sample, this clonotype was seen a few times. The gene calls are TRBV29-1 and TRBJ2-3, with D perhaps TRBD2 (5 bases). Germline V gene sequence: CDR1 SQVTM, CDR2 ANQGSEA. The CDR3 is 14 residues long. Trimming removed 0 bases at V and 1 base at J, with 8 bases between. The CDR3 DNA reads TGCAGCGTTGAAGAGGCGGAGGGCACAGATACGCAGTATTTT. Amino acids: CSVEEAEGTDTQYF.

This clonotype was seen only a few times. V usage is TRBV19 and J usage is TRBJ2-5, with D maybe TRBD1 (5 bases). Trimming left V 4 bases short and J 9 bases short, with 18 bases between. The V gene's germline CDR1 is LNHDA and CDR2 SQIVND (reference sequence). The CDR3 has 14 amino acids. The CDR3 loop is CASSTLTGLDAQYF. The CDR3 nucleotides are TGTGCCAGTAGTACACTTACAGGCCTGGACGCCCAGTACTTC.

The chain carries TRBV6-2 or TRBV6-3 and TRBJ2-3, with TRBD2 identical over 8 bases. J was trimmed by 5 bases and V by 7 bases; bases with no gene match: 8. The CDR3 is made up of 14 amino acids. Germline loops: CDR1 MNHEY, CDR2 SVGEGT. The CDR3 protein is CASTRLATRDTQYF. Written as DNA, the CDR3 is TGTGCCAGCACCCGACTAGCGACCCGAGATACGCAGTATTTT.

This clonotype was detected ten times or more. This chain uses TRBV3-1 with TRBJ2-1; 9 bases line up with TRBD2. The CDR3 sequence is 17 residues long. Trimming took 4 bases from V and 5 from J; bases not matched to a gene: 12. The germline V gene encodes CDR1 LGHDT and CDR2 YNNKEL (reference sequence). The CDR3: CASSPGGGAGGNNEQFF. CDR3 DNA: TGTGCCAGCAGCCCCGGGGGAGGAGCGGGAGGTAACAATGAGCAGTTCTTC.